The 2 T cell receptor beta chains presented below share a single source sample, sequenced in a study of blood T cell repertoires in COVID-19. The repertoire was sequenced with immunoSEQ multiplex PCR; TCRdb's copy has only in-frame clones and lacks some. The sample carries hundreds of thousands of clones, 84% recorded once. The sample comprised PBMCs or T cells enriched from blood (not recorded which). These receptors were obtained from a woman in her thirties or forties who had recovered from COVID-19.

The rearrangement joins TRBV9 to TRBJ2-7; D is possibly TRBD1 (6 bases). Germline CDR1 reads SGDLS; CDR2 reads YYNGEE. V lost 0 bases and J 6 bases, leaving 10 bases between the germline ends. The CDR3 spans 13 residues. Written as DNA, the CDR3 is TGTGCCAGCAGCGTAGAGCAGGGGTCCGAGCAGTACTTC. It codes for CASSVEQGSEQYF.

This clone occurred once. The chain links TRBV7-6 to TRBJ1-3, with TRBD1 matching over 8 bases. The CDR3 runs to 16 residues. V lost 4 bases to trimming and J lost 0 bases; unmatched junction nucleotides: 5. Germline V gives CDR1 SGHVS, CDR2 FNYEAQ. CDR3: CASSSGQGLSGNTIYF. The CDR3 nucleotides read TGTGCCAGCAGCTCCGGACAGGGCCTCTCTGGAAACACCATATATTTT.